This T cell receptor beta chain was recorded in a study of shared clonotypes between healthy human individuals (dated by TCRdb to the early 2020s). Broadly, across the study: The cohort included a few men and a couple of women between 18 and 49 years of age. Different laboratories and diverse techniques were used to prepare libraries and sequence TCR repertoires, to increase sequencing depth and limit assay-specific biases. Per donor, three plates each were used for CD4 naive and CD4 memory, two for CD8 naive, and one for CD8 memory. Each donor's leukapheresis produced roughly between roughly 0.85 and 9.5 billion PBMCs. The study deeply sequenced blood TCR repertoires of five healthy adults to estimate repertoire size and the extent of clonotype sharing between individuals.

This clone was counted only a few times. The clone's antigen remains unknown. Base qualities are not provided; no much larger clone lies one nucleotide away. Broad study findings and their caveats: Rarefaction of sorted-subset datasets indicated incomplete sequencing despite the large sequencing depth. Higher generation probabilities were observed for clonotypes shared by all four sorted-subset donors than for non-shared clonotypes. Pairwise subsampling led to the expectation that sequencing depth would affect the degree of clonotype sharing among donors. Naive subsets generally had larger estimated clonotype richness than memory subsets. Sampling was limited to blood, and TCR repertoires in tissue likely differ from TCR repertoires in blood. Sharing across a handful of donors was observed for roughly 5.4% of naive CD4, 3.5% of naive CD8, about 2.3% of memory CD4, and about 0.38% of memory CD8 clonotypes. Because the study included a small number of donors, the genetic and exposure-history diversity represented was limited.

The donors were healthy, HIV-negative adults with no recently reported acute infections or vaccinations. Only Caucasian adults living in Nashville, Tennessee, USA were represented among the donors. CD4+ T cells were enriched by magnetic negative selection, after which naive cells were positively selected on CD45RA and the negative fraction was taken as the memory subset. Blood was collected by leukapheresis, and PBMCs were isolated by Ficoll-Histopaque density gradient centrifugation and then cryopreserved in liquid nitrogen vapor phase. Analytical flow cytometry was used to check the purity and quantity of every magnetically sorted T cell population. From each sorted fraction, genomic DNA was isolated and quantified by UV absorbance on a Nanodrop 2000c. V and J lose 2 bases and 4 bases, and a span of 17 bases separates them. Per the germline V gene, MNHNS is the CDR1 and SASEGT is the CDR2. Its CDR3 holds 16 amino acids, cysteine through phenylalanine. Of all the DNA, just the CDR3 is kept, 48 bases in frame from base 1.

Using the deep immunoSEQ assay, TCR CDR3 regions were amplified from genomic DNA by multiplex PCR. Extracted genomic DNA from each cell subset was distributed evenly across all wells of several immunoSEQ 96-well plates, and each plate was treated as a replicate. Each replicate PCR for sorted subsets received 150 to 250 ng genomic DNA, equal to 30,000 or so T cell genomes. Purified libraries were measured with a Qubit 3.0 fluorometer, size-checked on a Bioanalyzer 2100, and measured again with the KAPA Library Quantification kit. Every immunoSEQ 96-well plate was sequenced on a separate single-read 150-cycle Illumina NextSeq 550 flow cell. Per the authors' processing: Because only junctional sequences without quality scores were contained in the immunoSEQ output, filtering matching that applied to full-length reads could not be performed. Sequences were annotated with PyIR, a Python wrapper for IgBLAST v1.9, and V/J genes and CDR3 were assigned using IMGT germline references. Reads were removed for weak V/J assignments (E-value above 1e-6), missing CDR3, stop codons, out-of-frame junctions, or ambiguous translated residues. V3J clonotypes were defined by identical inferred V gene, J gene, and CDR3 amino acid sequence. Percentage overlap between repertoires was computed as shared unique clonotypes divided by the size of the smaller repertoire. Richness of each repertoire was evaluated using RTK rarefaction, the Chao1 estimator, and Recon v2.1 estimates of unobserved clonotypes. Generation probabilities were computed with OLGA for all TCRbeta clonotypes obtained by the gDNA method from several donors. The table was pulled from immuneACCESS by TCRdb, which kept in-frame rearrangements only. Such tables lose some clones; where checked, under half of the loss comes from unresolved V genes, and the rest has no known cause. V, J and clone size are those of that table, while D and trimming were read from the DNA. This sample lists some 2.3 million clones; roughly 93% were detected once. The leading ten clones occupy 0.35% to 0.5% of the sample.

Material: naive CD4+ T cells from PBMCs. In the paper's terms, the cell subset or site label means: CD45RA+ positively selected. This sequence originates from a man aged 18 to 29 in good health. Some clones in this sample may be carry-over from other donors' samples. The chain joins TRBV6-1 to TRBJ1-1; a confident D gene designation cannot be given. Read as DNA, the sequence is TGTGCCAGCAGTGAACATGTGTCAGCCGCATCCACTGAAGCTTTCTTT. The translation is CASSEHVSAASTEAFF.